Following are 19 T cell receptor beta chains from one sample sequenced in a study of blood T cell repertoires in COVID-19 (dated by TCRdb to the early 2020s). The protocol used for the library was the immunoSEQ multiplex PCR assay. TCRdb obtained this table from immuneACCESS and retained in-frame rearrangements with V and J assigned. These tables miss some clones; where compared with another copy, unresolved V genes account for less than half of the shortfall, and the remainder is unexplained. The sample profile shows 50,000 to 75,000 clones; roughly 91% of them were found once. The ten largest make up roughly 8.1% of the sample. What was sequenced was peripheral blood. The receptors here all came from a human donor in a cohort sampled during active COVID-19.

The chain carries TRBV2 and TRBJ2-3, with D uncertain. Per the germline V gene, CDR1 is SNHLY and CDR2 is FYNNEI. Trimming removed 8 bases at V and 2 bases at J, with 11 bases between. This CDR3 spans 13 amino acids. In DNA, the CDR3 is TGTGCCAGCCTCCCCTTAATCACAGATACGCAGTATTTT. It yields the protein CASLPLITDTQYF.

V is TRBV5-1 and J is TRBJ2-5; D remains ambiguous. The V gene's germline CDR1 is SGHRS and CDR2 YFSETQ. Deletions cut 0 bases from V and 5 bases from J, with 8 bases between. The CDR3 consists of 13 residues. The DNA of the CDR3 is TGCGCCAGCAGCTTGGGGATCGGGGAGACCCAGTACTTC. Translating gives CASSLGIGETQYF.

V and J are TRBV28 and TRBJ1-2, with no clear D. The CDR3 contains 12 residues. Germline values: CDR1 MDHEN, CDR2 SYDVKM. Trimming pared 5 bases from V and 8 bases from J, leaving 12 bases between. The CDR3 is CASSPGVRGYTF. The CDR3 DNA sequence: TGTGCCAGCAGTCCCGGGGTCAGGGGCTACACCTTC.

This chain links TRBV5-1 with TRBJ2-5; 12 bases match TRBD2. This CDR3 region has 16 residues. Trimming removed 1 base from V and 5 bases from J; junction bases left unmatched: 6. Germline V gene data show CDR1 as SGHRS and CDR2 as YFSETQ. The CDR3 spells CASSLTSGGRPETQYF. The CDR3 bases are TGCGCCAGCAGCTTGACTAGCGGGGGGCGACCGGAGACCCAGTACTTC.

For this clone: At one end, the junction sequence differs from germline, possibly due to a read error. The chain combines TRBV7-7 with TRBJ2-7; 7 bases match TRBD2. Germline V CDR1 and CDR2: SSHAT, FNYEAQ (reference sequence). This CDR3 comprises 15 residues. The CDR3: CASSLASGGSYEQYF. The CDR3 DNA is TGTGCTAGCAGCTTAGCTTCGGGGGGTTCCTACGAGCAGTACTTC.

The chain is built from TRBV18 and TRBJ2-1; TRBD2 is a possible D gene (6 bases). This CDR3 is 16 amino acids long. Germline V lookup: CDR1 KGHSH, CDR2 LQKENI. V dropped 0 bases and J dropped 4 bases, with 13 bases sitting between them. CDR3: CASSPPTSRVYNEQFF. The CDR3 DNA is TGTGCCAGCTCACCACCTACTAGCCGGGTTTACAATGAGCAGTTCTTC.

The chain carries TRBV7-9 and TRBJ1-2; D unclear. The CDR3 loop spans 11 amino acids. Per germline, CDR1 SEHNR and CDR2 FQNEAQ (reference sequence). The V end lost 4 bases, the J end lost 7 bases, and 7 bases lay between the germline ends. CDR3 sequence (DNA): TGTGCCAGCAGCTCCCTAGGTGGCTACACCTTC. Protein sequence: CASSSLGGYTF.

The chain couples TRBV10-3 to TRBJ2-7; 8 bases agree with TRBD2. V gave up 0 bases and J gave up 1 base; unmatched junction bases: 8. The CDR3 is 17 residues long. Per the germline V gene, CDR1 is ENHRY and CDR2 is SYGVKD. DNA for the CDR3: TGTGCCATCAGTGAGTCAGGGTGGGCTAGCGGGTCCTACGAGCAGTACTTC. This gives the protein CAISESGWASGSYEQYF.

This clone is judged medium-sized. The chain combines TRBV18 with TRBJ1-4, with D perhaps TRBD1 (5 bases). The germline V and J ends were trimmed by 3 bases and 7 bases, with 9 bases remaining between them. Germline-derived CDR1 and CDR2 are KGHSH and LQKENI. The CDR3 consists of 13 residues. CDR3 in amino acids: CASSPPDSEKLFF. CDR3 coding DNA: TGTGCCAGCTCACCTCCCGACAGTGAAAAACTGTTTTTT.

The chain joins TRBV5-4 to TRBJ2-5; D is perhaps TRBD2 (6 bases). The germline V gene has CDR1 SGHNT and CDR2 YYREEE (reference sequence). The CDR3 has 15 residues. Trimming took off 1 base at V and 4 bases at J, with 14 bases between the two ends. The chain's CDR3 is CASSLNQGGGETQYF. CDR3 in DNA: TGTGCCAGCAGCTTGAACCAGGGAGGAGGAGAGACCCAGTACTTC.

The chain employs TRBV5-5 and TRBJ1-1; D gene unclear. V was shortened by 2 bases and J by 0 bases, with 8 bases between the two germline ends. Germline V gene data show CDR1 as SGHKS and CDR2 as YYEKEE (reference sequence). This CDR3 comprises 14 residues. The CDR3 protein is CASSFNFMNTEAFF. CDR3 coding DNA: TGTGCCAGCAGCTTCAACTTTATGAACACTGAAGCTTTCTTT.

This clone was counted only a few times. V gene TRBV19 combines with J gene TRBJ1-5, with TRBD1 as a possible D gene (5 bases). Germline assignment: CDR1 LNHDA and CDR2 SQIVND (reference sequence). The CDR3 consists of 14 residues. The DNA for the CDR3 is TGTGCTGGAGGGGTGCCGGGGAGCAATCAGCCCCAGCATTTT. Its translation: CAGGVPGSNQPQHF.

The CDR3 DNA reads as TGTGCCAGTAGTATCCCTAGCGGGAGCTCCTACGAGCAGTACTTC. This gives the protein CASSIPSGSSYEQYF. The gene calls are TRBV19 and TRBJ2-7; 10 positions agree with TRBD2. This CDR3 has 15 residues. From germline, CDR1 is LNHDA and CDR2 SQIVND (reference sequence). V dropped 3 bases and J dropped 0; count of bases not matched to a gene: 2.

V gene TRBV9 combines with J gene TRBJ2-7; perhaps TRBD2 as D (6 bases). V lost 4 bases to trimming and J lost 0 bases, with 14 bases between them. Germline V lookup: CDR1 SGDLS, CDR2 YYNGEE. The CDR3 loop spans 15 amino acids. CDR3 coding DNA: TGTGCCAGCAGCCCACGGGGAGGACTCTCCTACGAGCAGTACTTC. Its translation: CASSPRGGLSYEQYF.

The chain joins TRBV11-3 to TRBJ2-3; 8 nucleotides agree with TRBD1. The germline gives CDR1 SGHNT, CDR2 YENEEA. With V trimmed by 5 bases and J by 6 bases, 4 bases remained unmatched. This CDR3 comprises 13 residues. The CDR3 DNA reads as TGTGCCAGCAGCCAGACAGGGGCGGATACGCAGTATTTT. Its translation is CASSQTGADTQYF.

The chain employs TRBV5-4 and TRBJ2-1; D is possibly TRBD2 (5 bases). Germline CDR1 is SGHNT and CDR2 is YYREEE (reference sequence). Between the trimmed V and J ends, which lost 4 bases and 2 bases, there was a span of 13 bases. The CDR3 spans 15 residues. CDR3 in DNA: TGTGCCAGCAGCCATCCGACTACCACCTACAATGAGCAGTTCTTC. Amino acids: CASSHPTTTYNEQFF. Full variable domain (outside the CDR3, taken from reference TRBV5-4 and TRBJ2-1): ETGVTQSPTHLIKTRGQQVTLRCSSQSGHNTVSWYQQALGQGPQFIFQYYREEENGRGNFPPRFSGLQFPNYSSELNVNALELDDSALYLCASSHPTTTYNEQFFGPGTRLTVL.

This chain uses TRBV15 with TRBJ2-1; a weak D match, TRBD1 (6 bases). CDR1 is LNHNV and CDR2 is YYDKDF in the germline V gene (reference sequence). The V and J ends lost 6 bases and 4 bases respectively, with 19 bases between them. This CDR3 has 16 amino acids. The CDR3 DNA is TGTGCCACCAGTCCATCAAGGACAGAAACTTACAATGAGCAGTTCTTC. This gives the protein CATSPSRTETYNEQFF. Combining the CDR3 with reference TRBV15 and TRBJ2-1 gives the whole variable domain DAMVIQNPRYQVTQFGKPVTLSCSQTLNHNVMYWYQQKSSQAPKLLFHYYDKDFNNEADTPDNFQSRRPNTSFCFLDIRSPGLGDTAMYLCATSPSRTETYNEQFFGPGTRLTVL.

The rearrangement uses TRBV7-8 and TRBJ1-5; D remains ambiguous. Deletions cut 5 bases from V and 3 bases from J, with 17 bases between. Germline CDR1 reads SGHVS; CDR2 reads FQNEAQ. This CDR3 contains 16 residues. The CDR3 loop is CASSPPVWQNNQPQHF. The CDR3 region has the DNA TGTGCCAGCAGCCCCCCCGTCTGGCAGAACAATCAGCCCCAGCATTTT.

This clone was recorded once. CDR3 in DNA: TGTGCCAGCAGCCCCCGACTACGCGCTGATACGCAGTATTTT. This encodes CASSPRLRADTQYF. The chain uses TRBV11-2 and TRBJ2-3, with D perhaps TRBD2 (5 bases). CDR3 length: 14 amino acids. V was cut by 5 bases and J by 6 bases, with 15 bases left in between. Germline CDR1 reads SGHAT; CDR2 reads FQNNGV.